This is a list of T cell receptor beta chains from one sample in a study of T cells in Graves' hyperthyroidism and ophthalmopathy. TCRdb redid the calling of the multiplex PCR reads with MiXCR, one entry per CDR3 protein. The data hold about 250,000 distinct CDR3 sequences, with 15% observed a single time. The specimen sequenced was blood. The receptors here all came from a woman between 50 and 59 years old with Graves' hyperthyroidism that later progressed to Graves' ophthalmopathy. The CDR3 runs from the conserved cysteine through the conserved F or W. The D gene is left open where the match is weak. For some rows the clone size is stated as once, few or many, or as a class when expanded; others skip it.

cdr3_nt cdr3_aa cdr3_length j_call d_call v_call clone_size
TGCGCCAGCAGTTTCGACCCGAATGTTTTTTCCGAGCAGTACTTC CASSFDPNVFSEQYF 15 TRBJ2-7 NA TRBV5-1 many
TGTGCCAGCAGCCTTCTTGCACAGACCCAGTACTTC CASSLLAQTQYF 12 TRBJ2-5 NA TRBV28 many
TGTGCCAGCAGCCCCGAGGTGGGGATGCAAAGTAATTCACCCCTCCACTTT CASSPEVGMQSNSPLHF 17 TRBJ1-6 NA TRBV9 NA
TGTGCCAGCAGTACCTGGACAGGGCAAGAGACCCAGTACTTC CASSTWTGQETQYF 14 TRBJ2-5 TRBD1 TRBV6-1 many
TGTGCCAGCAGTATTGTCACCGGAGGGGAGACCCAGTACTTC CASSIVTGGETQYF 14 TRBJ2-5 NA TRBV2 many
TGTGCCAGCAGTTTAAGACTGGATTCGGGAGGGTCCACAGATACGCAGTATTTT CASSLRLDSGGSTDTQYF 18 TRBJ2-3 TRBD2 TRBV28 many
TGTGCCAGCAGTCCTATTAGCGGGGTTCTGGCTGGGCAGTACTTC CASSPISGVLAGQYF 15 TRBJ2-7 TRBD2 TRBV27 many
TGTGCCAGCAGTGGGACAAACTACGAGCAGTACTTC CASSGTNYEQYF 12 TRBJ2-7 NA TRBV2 many
TGTGCCAGCAGCTTAGGGGCAGGGGACCGCGAGCAGTACTTC CASSLGAGDREQYF 14 TRBJ2-7 NA TRBV7-3 many
TGCGCCAGCAGCTTGGGGGGGACAGGGGCCTGGGTTGAGCAGTTCTTC CASSLGGTGAWVEQFF 16 TRBJ2-1 TRBD1 TRBV5-1 few
TGCAGCGTTGATTCCGGAAACTATGGCTACACCTTC CSVDSGNYGYTF 12 TRBJ1-2 NA TRBV29-1 many